This TCR beta chain was sequenced during a study of blood T cell repertoires in COVID-19. Across the whole study: Sources were T cells, B-cell-depleted T cells, or PBMCs; the material itself was cDNA or gDNA.

Those who participated ranged in age from roughly 18 to 90 years and resided in 20 to 30 US areas. Clinical history reported by participants formed the basis on which cohorts were assigned. Germline V lookup: CDR1 MNHEY, CDR2 SVGAGI. The germline V and J ends were trimmed by 7 bases and 3 bases, with 19 bases remaining between them. This CDR3 is 15 amino acids long. Original processing notes: Using reference gene primer amplification, nucleated cell counts were estimated. Clones were read by immunoSEQ multiplex PCR, and TCRdb kept only the in-frame ones, dropping some. The DNA was the basis for D and trimming; V, J and clone size are from that table. Here the sample spans approximately 200,000 clones, 87% being singletons.

The chain is built from TRBV6-5 and TRBJ2-7; tentatively, D is TRBD2 (5 bases). This clonotype was sampled from a woman aged 30 to 39 who had recovered from COVID-19. Input material: PBMCs or T cells enriched from blood (not recorded which). For the CDR3, the DNA is TGTGCCAGCACCCGGTGGAGGATGGGCGGCTACGAGCAGTACTTC. Its protein product is CASTRWRMGGYEQYF.